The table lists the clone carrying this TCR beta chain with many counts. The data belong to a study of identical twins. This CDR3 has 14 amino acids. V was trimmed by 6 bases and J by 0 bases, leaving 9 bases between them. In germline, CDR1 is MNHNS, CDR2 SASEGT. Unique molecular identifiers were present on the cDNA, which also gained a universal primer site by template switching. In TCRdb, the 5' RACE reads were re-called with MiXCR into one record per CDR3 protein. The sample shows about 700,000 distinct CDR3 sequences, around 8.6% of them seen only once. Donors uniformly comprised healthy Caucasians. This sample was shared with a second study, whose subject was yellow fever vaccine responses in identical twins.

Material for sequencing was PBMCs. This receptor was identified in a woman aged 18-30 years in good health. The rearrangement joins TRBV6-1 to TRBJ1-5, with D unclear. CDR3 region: CASRRTNSNQPQHF. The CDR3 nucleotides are TGTGCCAGCAGGCGCACAAATAGCAATCAGCCCCAGCATTTT.